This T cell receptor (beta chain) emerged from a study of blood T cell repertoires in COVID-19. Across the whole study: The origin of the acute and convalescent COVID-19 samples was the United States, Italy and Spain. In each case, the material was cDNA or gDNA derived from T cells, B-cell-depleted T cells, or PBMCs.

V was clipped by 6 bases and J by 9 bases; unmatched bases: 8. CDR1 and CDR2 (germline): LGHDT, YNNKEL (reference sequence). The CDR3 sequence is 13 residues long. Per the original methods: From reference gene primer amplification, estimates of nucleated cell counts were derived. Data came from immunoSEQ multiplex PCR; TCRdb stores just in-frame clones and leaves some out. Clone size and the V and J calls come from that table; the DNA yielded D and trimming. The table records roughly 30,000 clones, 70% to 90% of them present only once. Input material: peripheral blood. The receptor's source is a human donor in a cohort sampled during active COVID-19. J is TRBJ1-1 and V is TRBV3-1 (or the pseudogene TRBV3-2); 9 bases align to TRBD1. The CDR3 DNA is TGTGCCAGCAGTCTGAGGGGACAGGGAAAAGCTTTCTTT. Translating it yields CASSLRGQGKAFF.